One TCR beta chain is described in this entry. Antigen unknown. Then a second PCR, running roughly 7 to 11 cycles, was carried out with a sample-barcoded 5' primer and a J-beta primer mix. TCRdb redid the calling of the 5' RACE reads with MiXCR, one entry per CDR3 protein. Among fewer than 1.5 million distinct CDR3 sequences listed, around 39% were seen once. The CDR3 is 17 amino acids. The trim removed 2 bases at V and 8 bases at J, leaving 15 bases unmatched. Per germline, CDR1 SGHRS and CDR2 YFSETQ. The sample is drawn from a study of blood T cells in healthy people across ages. Whole-study results and caveats: A strong correlation between TCR beta diversity and naive T cell percentage was seen.

The specimen sequenced was blood. The clonotype was recovered from a woman in her late teens or twenties in good health. The chain combines TRBV5-1 with TRBJ2-1; TRBD2 aligns across 8 bases. The CDR3 nucleotides read TGCGCCAGCAGCTTTGGTAAAAGTACTAGCGGTCGTGATGAGCAGTTCTTC. Its protein product is CASSFGKSTSGRDEQFF.